Listed here are 14 T cell receptor beta chains from one sample, sequenced in a study of shared clonotypes between healthy human individuals. Method: immunoSEQ multiplex PCR; TCRdb's copy keeps in-frame clones and lacks some. The sample has some 2,500,000 clones, roughly 93% seen once. The sequencing sample was made of naive CD4+ T cells from PBMCs. The subset: CD45RA+ positively selected. These TCRs come from a man aged 18 to 30 in good health. Some clones in this sample may be carry-over from other donors' samples.

This chain joins TRBV5-4 and TRBJ1-2; D is undetermined. V lost 4 bases and J lost 3, with 13 bases in between. This CDR3 comprises 14 residues. Germline CDR1 reads SGHNT; CDR2 reads YYREEE (reference sequence). The CDR3 region has the DNA TGTGCCAGCAGCACTGACGGTATTGACTATGGCTACACCTTC. Translation gives CASSTDGIDYGYTF.

The chain combines TRBV13 with TRBJ2-3, with TRBD2 as a possible D gene (7 bases). Between the trimmed V and J ends, which lost 4 bases and 4 bases, there was a span of 21 bases. The CDR3 is 17 residues long. Germline V gives CDR1 PRHDT, CDR2 FYEKMQ (reference sequence). The CDR3, as DNA: TGTGCCAGCAGCTCCCCCCGGGGGGCTGTTCGGCCAGATACGCAGTATTTT. Protein product: CASSSPRGAVRPDTQYF.

The chain employs TRBV28 and TRBJ2-7; D call uncertain. CDR1 and CDR2 (germline): MDHEN, SYDVKM. The V end was cut by 4 bases, the J end by 6 bases, with 10 bases between. This CDR3 spans 12 amino acids. The CDR3 region is CASSSPQREQYF. The CDR3 nucleotides are TGTGCCAGCAGTTCTCCCCAGCGCGAGCAGTACTTC.

CDR3 sequence (DNA): TGCGCCAGCAGCGAGACGCCTAGCACCTACGAGCAGTACTTC. Amino acids: CASSETPSTYEQYF. This chain connects TRBV5-1 to TRBJ2-7, with D possibly TRBD2 on 5 matching bases. The germline CDR1 and CDR2 sequences are SGHRS and YFSETQ. The CDR3 totals 14 residues. Trimming shortened V by 4 bases and J by 2 bases, and 13 bases separated the two germline ends. The full variable domain, with the rest looked up from reference TRBV5-1 and TRBJ2-7, is KAGVTQTPRYLIKTRGQQVTLSCSPISGHRSVSWYQQTPGQGLQFLFEYFSETQRNKGNFPGRFSGRQFSNSRSEMNVSTLELGDSALYLCASSETPSTYEQYFGPGTRLTVT.

The chain joins TRBV28 to TRBJ1-2; D is undetermined. Germline values: CDR1 MDHEN, CDR2 SYDVKM. The CDR3 spans 14 residues. Between the trimmed V and J ends, which lost 7 bases and 8 bases, there was a span of 20 bases. CDR3: CASTKRGVIGGYTF. The CDR3 bases are TGTGCCAGCACCAAGCGTGGGGTTATTGGCGGCTACACCTTC.

The chain is built from TRBV6-5 and TRBJ1-4; 10 bases are a match to TRBD1. The J segment lost 8 bases and the V segment lost 6 bases, leaving 6 bases of the junction unmatched. The V gene's germline CDR1 is MNHEY and CDR2 SVGAGI. The CDR3 spans 14 residues. CDR3 DNA: TGTGCCAGCAGAACCGGGACAGGGGACGAAAAACTGTTTTTT. Translation gives CASRTGTGDEKLFF.

The chain employs TRBV7-3 and TRBJ2-3; 7 bases align to TRBD1. Unmatched junction bases numbered 8, after V lost 5 bases and J lost 3 bases. This CDR3 contains 15 residues. Germline CDR1 reads SGHTA; CDR2 reads FQGTGA. The CDR3 sequence: CASSPQGSRTDTQYF. CDR3 nucleotides: TGTGCCAGCAGCCCACAGGGGTCGAGGACAGATACGCAGTATTTT.

This rearrangement joins TRBV6-1 to TRBJ1-5; no firm D call. Trimming took off 7 bases at V and 2 bases at J, with 9 bases between the two ends. CDR1 is MNHNS, CDR2 SASEGT, per germline. This CDR3 has 13 residues. The CDR3 DNA reads TGTGCCAGCATCCAAGTTGGCAATCAGCCCCAGCATTTT. Translating it yields CASIQVGNQPQHF.

J is TRBJ2-7 and V is TRBV6-5; D perhaps matches TRBD1 (5 bases). CDR3 length: 14 amino acids. Between the trimmed V and J ends, which lost 4 bases and 2 bases, there was a span of 12 bases. The V gene's germline CDR1 is MNHEY and CDR2 SVGAGI. DNA of the CDR3: TGTGCCAGCAGTTCCGAAGACAGAACCTACGAGCAGTACTTC. It yields the protein CASSSEDRTYEQYF.

The J gene is TRBJ1-2, the V gene TRBV18; no clear D gene. The length of the CDR3 is 13 residues. Germline lookup yields CDR1 KGHSH and CDR2 LQKENI. V was shortened by 0 bases and J by 5 bases, with 7 bases between the two germline ends. CDR3 sequence: CASSPPFAYGYTF. The DNA of the CDR3 is TGTGCCAGCTCACCACCTTTCGCGTATGGCTACACCTTC.

The genes are TRBV19 and TRBJ1-4, with 7 bases identical to TRBD1. There are 12 residues in the CDR3. With V trimmed by 6 bases and J by 5 bases, 0 bases remained unmatched. The germline gives CDR1 LNHDA, CDR2 SQIVND (reference sequence). CDR3 sequence reads: CASSRGNEKLFF. The CDR3 bases are TGTGCCAGTAGCAGGGGGAATGAAAAACTGTTTTTT.

The gene calls are TRBV6-6 and TRBJ2-1; TRBD2 matches 10 bases. V lost 5 bases to trimming and J lost 7 bases; unmatched junction nucleotides: 11. This CDR3 has 16 amino acids. In germline, CDR1 is MNHNY, CDR2 SVGAGI (reference sequence). The CDR3 nucleotides read TGTGCCAGCAGTCGCCAGCGGGAGGGCCGGGAGAATGAGCAGTTCTTC. It codes for CASSRQREGRENEQFF.

This clone was seen once. J is TRBJ2-2 and V is TRBV28; D might be TRBD2 (5 bases). Germline CDR1 and CDR2: MDHEN and SYDVKM. Trimming stripped 5 bases from V and 1 base from J, with 11 bases between. The CDR3 runs to 15 residues. The CDR3 reads CASSLPGLNTGELFF. The CDR3 region has the DNA TGTGCCAGCAGTCTTCCGGGATTGAACACCGGGGAGCTGTTTTTT. Using reference TRBV28 and TRBJ2-2 for the parts outside the CDR3, the full variable domain is DVKVTQSSRYLVKRTGEKVFLECVQDMDHENMFWYRQDPGLGLRLIYFSYDVKMKEKGDIPEGYSVSREKKERFSLILESASTNQTSMYLCASSLPGLNTGELFFGEGSRLTVL.

The V call is TRBV6-5, the J call TRBJ1-5, with TRBD1 as a possible D gene (5 bases). Trimming cost V 7 bases and J 5 bases, with 12 bases left between them. CDR1 MNHEY and CDR2 SVGAGI come from the germline V gene. The CDR3 sequence is 13 residues long. CDR3 coding DNA: TGTGCCAGCACAGGAGGGGTGGATCAGCCCCAGCATTTT. It is translated as CASTGGVDQPQHF.